The 14 T cell receptor beta chains in this list originate from one sample, sequenced in a study of vaccination effects on CD4 cells after COVID-19. It was after approximately 11 days of culture that CD4+ T cells were isolated. The antigens for these receptors are not known. Generated by immunoSEQ multiplex PCR, the TCRdb table keeps only in-frame clones and is missing some. The table shows about 48,000 clones, with 50% to 70% occurring only once. The source material was CD4+ T cells from PBMCs cultured without peptide, sampled before COVID-19 vaccination. The receptors stem from a human donor who received a COVID-19 vaccine.

The chain has TRBV4-3 and TRBJ1-3; TRBD1 might be the D (5 bases). Germline values: CDR1 LGHNA, CDR2 YSLEER. Trimming shortened V by 0 bases and J by 3 bases, and 9 bases separated the two germline ends. CDR3 length equals 15 residues. CDR3 bases: TGCGCCAGCAGCCAAGATTCGGGGGTTGGAAACACCATATATTTT. It yields the protein CASSQDSGVGNTIYF.

The rearrangement uses TRBV7-9 and TRBJ2-7; D gene unclear. With 8 bases removed from V and 6 bases from J, the gap between germline ends came to 20 bases. The CDR3 contains 14 residues. CDR1 is SEHNR and CDR2 is FQNEAQ in the germline V gene (reference sequence). The CDR3 DNA reads as TGTGCCAGCCGTCTCAAGGGCCCCCCCGGCGAGCAGTACTTC. Its translation is CASRLKGPPGEQYF.

The rearrangement uses TRBV3-1 (or the pseudogene TRBV3-2) and TRBJ2-6, with D perhaps given as TRBD1 or TRBD2 (5 bases each). Germline V gene data show CDR1 as LGHDT and CDR2 as YNNKEL (reference sequence). The CDR3 totals 16 residues. The V end was cut by 5 bases, the J end by 0 bases, with 11 bases between. The CDR3 nucleotides read TGTGCCAGCAGCTCGGGACGCAACTCTGGGGCCAACGTCCTGACTTTC. This sequence encodes CASSSGRNSGANVLTF.

This chain uses TRBV5-1 with TRBJ1-3; D is undetermined. The CDR3 is made up of 13 amino acids. Germline lookup yields CDR1 SGHRS and CDR2 YFSETQ. V was shortened by 4 bases and J by 4 bases, with 9 bases between the two germline ends. The CDR3 spells CASSTDGGNTIYF. CDR3 DNA: TGCGCCAGCAGCACGGACGGCGGAAACACCATATATTTT.

The sample holds a few counts of this clone. The CDR3 region is CATSRPTGGGGQPQHF. Here the CDR3 DNA reads TGTGCCACCAGCAGACCTACAGGGGGCGGAGGACAGCCCCAGCATTTT. The chain is built from TRBV15 and TRBJ1-5; TRBD1 agrees at 9 bases. CDR3 size: 16 residues. Trimming took 2 bases from V and 7 from J; bases not matched to a gene: 9. Germline V CDR1 and CDR2: LNHNV, YYDKDF (reference sequence).

The gene calls are TRBV24-1 and TRBJ1-1, with D perhaps TRBD1 (5 bases). With 9 bases removed from V and 2 bases from J, the gap between germline ends came to 9 bases. Germline values: CDR1 KGHDR, CDR2 SFDVKD. This CDR3 has 12 residues. The CDR3 here is CATQGPNTEAFF. CDR3 nucleotides: TGTGCCACCCAGGGCCCCAACACTGAAGCTTTCTTT.

The chain joins TRBV7-8 to TRBJ2-3, with a tentative D call TRBD2 (5 bases). The germline V and J ends were trimmed by 5 bases and 3 bases, with 9 bases remaining between them. Per germline, CDR1 SGHVS and CDR2 FQNEAQ. This CDR3 is built from 13 residues. The CDR3 DNA reads TGTGCCAGCAGCGGAGGACTTACAGATACGCAGTATTTT. It translates to CASSGGLTDTQYF.

The CDR3 reads CASSPNLDRGGYGYTF. As DNA, the CDR3 is TGTGCCAGCAGCCCCAACTTGGACAGGGGGGGCTATGGCTACACCTTC. The chain joins TRBV5-6 to TRBJ1-2, with 10 bases fitting TRBD1. Germline V CDR1 and CDR2: SGHDT, YYEEEE. The ends lost 4 bases at V and 4 bases at J; junction bases unmatched: 10. The CDR3 sequence is 16 residues long.

The V call is TRBV18, the J call TRBJ1-2; D remains ambiguous. This CDR3 comprises 11 residues. Germline loops: CDR1 KGHSH, CDR2 LQKENI. Trimming removed 9 bases from V and 7 bases from J, with 12 bases in between. CDR3: CASSSGGGYTF. The CDR3 coding sequence is TGTGCCAGTTCCTCAGGTGGTGGCTACACCTTC.

This sequence joins TRBV3-1 (or the pseudogene TRBV3-2) and TRBJ1-2, with a possible D match to TRBD1 (5 bases). The V end was cut by 0 bases, the J end by 3 bases, with 17 bases between. The CDR3 length is 17 residues. Germline lookup yields CDR1 LGHDT and CDR2 YNNKEL (reference sequence). Written as DNA, the CDR3 is TGTGCCAGCAGCCAAGAACGGGGCCTGTTGGTCGACTATGGCTACACCTTC. It yields the protein CASSQERGLLVDYGYTF.

This clone was observed a single time. The chain is built from TRBV6-5 and TRBJ1-1; D is unresolved. Germline V CDR1 and CDR2: MNHEY, SVGAGI. This CDR3 contains 15 residues. V lost 5 bases and J lost 4, with 17 bases in between. The CDR3 protein is CASSPHRDKSTEAFF. CDR3 bases: TGTGCCAGCAGTCCCCACCGTGACAAGAGCACTGAAGCTTTCTTT.

V and J are TRBV5-1 and TRBJ2-7; the D gene is possibly TRBD2 (6 bases). Trimming took 7 bases from V and 1 from J, leaving 9 bases between them. The CDR3 sequence is 12 residues long. Per germline, CDR1 SGHRS and CDR2 YFSETQ. The CDR3 here is CASGGTSYEQYF. The CDR3 DNA reads TGCGCCAGCGGCGGGACTTCCTACGAGCAGTACTTC. The entire variable domain, with the rest obtained from reference TRBV5-1 and TRBJ2-7, is as follows: KAGVTQTPRYLIKTRGQQVTLSCSPISGHRSVSWYQQTPGQGLQFLFEYFSETQRNKGNFPGRFSGRQFSNSRSEMNVSTLELGDSALYLCASGGTSYEQYFGPGTRLTVT.

The chain combines TRBV19 with TRBJ2-6; possibly TRBD1 for D (5 bases). With 10 bases removed from V and 0 bases from J, the gap between germline ends came to 22 bases. The CDR3 is made up of 18 amino acids. Germline V gene sequence: CDR1 LNHDA, CDR2 SQIVND (reference sequence). In DNA form, the CDR3 reads TGTGCCACCCAAAGGGCAGGGCCTTCAGACTCTGGGGCCAACGTCCTGACTTTC. Translated, it gives CATQRAGPSDSGANVLTF.

This clone is deemed medium-sized. The chain combines TRBV11-3 with TRBJ2-7, with TRBD2 identical over 8 bases. J was trimmed by 5 bases and V by 2 bases; bases with no gene match: 8. CDR1 and CDR2 (germline): SGHNT, YENEEA. CDR3 length: 15 amino acids. The CDR3 DNA follows: TGTGCCAGCAGCTTAAGTCCTAGCGGGTTCCACGAGCAGTACTTC. Its protein is CASSLSPSGFHEQYF.